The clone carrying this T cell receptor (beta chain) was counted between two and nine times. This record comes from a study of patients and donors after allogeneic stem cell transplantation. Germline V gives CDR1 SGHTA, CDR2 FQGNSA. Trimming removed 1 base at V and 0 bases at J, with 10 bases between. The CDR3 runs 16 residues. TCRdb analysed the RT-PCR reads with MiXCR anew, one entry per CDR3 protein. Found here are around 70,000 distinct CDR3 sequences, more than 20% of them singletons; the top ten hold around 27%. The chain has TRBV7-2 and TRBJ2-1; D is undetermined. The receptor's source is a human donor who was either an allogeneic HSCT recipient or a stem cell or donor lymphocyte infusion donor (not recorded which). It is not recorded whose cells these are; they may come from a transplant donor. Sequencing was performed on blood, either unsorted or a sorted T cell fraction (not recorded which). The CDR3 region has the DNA TGTGCCAGCAGCTTAGTGGCGGATAGCTCCTACAATGAGCAGTTCTTC. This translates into CASSLVADSSYNEQFF.